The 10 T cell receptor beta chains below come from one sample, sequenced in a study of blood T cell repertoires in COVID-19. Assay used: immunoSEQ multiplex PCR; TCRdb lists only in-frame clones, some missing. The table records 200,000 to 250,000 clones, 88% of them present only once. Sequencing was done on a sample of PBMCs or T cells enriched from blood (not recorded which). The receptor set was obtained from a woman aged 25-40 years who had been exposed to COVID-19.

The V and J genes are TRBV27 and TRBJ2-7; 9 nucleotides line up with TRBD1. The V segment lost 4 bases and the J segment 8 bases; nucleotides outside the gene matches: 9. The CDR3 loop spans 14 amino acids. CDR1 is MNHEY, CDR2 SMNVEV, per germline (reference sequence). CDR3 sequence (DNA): TGTGCCAGCAGTTGGGGACAGGGACCCCTCAAGCAGTACTTC. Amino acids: CASSWGQGPLKQYF.

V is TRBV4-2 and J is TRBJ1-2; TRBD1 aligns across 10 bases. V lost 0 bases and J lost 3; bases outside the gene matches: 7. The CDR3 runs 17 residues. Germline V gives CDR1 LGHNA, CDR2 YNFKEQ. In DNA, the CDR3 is TGTGCCAGCAGCCAAGAGGGTCTGGGACAGGGGTACTATGGCTACACCTTC. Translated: CASSQEGLGQGYYGYTF.

The CDR3 sequence is CASSQGLRELFF. The CDR3 DNA reads as TGTGCCAGCAGCCAAGGGCTTCGGGAGCTGTTTTTT. The V gene is TRBV3-1 (or the pseudogene TRBV3-2), the J gene TRBJ2-2; the D is unclear. CDR1 is LGHDT, CDR2 YNNKEL, per germline (reference sequence). This CDR3 contains 12 residues. V lost 1 base, J lost 9 bases, and 6 bases lay in between.

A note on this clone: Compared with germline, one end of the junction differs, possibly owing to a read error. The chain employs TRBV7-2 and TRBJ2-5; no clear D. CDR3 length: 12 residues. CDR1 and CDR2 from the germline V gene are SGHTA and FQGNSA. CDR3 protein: CASSPPQKTQYF. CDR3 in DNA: TGTGCCAGCAGCCCCCCCCAAAAGACCCAGTACTTC.

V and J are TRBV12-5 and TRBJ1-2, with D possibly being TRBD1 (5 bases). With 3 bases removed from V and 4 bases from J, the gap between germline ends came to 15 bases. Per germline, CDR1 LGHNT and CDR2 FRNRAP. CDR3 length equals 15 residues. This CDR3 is CASGLRGRLSYGYTF. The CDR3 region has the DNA TGTGCTAGTGGTTTAAGGGGCAGGCTAAGCTATGGCTACACCTTC.

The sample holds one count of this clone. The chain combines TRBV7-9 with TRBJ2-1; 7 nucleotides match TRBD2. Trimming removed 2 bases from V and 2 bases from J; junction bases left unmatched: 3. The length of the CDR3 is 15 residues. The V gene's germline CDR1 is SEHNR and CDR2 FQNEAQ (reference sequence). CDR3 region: CASSLRREPYNEQFF. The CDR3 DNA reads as TGTGCCAGCAGCTTAAGGCGGGAGCCCTACAATGAGCAGTTCTTC.

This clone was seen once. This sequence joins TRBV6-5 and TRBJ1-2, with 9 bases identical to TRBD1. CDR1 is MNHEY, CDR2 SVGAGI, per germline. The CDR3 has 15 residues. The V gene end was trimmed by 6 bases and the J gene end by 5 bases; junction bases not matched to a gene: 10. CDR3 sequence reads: CASSLTTGGRYGYTF. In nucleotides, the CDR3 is TGTGCCAGCAGCCTAACGACAGGGGGTCGGTATGGCTACACCTTC.

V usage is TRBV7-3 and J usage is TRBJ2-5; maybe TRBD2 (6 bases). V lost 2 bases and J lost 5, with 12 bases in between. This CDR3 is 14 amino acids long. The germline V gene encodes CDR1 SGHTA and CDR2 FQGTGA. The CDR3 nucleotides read TGTGCCAGCAGCTTATTTGGCGGGACGGAGACCCAGTACTTC. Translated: CASSLFGGTETQYF.

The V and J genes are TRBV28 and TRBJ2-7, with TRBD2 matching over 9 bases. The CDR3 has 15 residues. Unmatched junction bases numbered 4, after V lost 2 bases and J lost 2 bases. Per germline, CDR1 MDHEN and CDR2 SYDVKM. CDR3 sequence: CASSLETSGTYEQYF. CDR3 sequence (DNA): TGTGCCAGCAGTTTAGAGACTAGCGGTACCTACGAGCAGTACTTC.

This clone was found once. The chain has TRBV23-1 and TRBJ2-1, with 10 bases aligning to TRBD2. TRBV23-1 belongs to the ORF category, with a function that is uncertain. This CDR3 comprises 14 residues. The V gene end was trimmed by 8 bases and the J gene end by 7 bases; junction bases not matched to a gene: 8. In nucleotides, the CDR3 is TGCGCCAGCCTCCTAGCGGGAGCGGGAAATGAGCAGTTCTTC. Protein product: CASLLAGAGNEQFF.